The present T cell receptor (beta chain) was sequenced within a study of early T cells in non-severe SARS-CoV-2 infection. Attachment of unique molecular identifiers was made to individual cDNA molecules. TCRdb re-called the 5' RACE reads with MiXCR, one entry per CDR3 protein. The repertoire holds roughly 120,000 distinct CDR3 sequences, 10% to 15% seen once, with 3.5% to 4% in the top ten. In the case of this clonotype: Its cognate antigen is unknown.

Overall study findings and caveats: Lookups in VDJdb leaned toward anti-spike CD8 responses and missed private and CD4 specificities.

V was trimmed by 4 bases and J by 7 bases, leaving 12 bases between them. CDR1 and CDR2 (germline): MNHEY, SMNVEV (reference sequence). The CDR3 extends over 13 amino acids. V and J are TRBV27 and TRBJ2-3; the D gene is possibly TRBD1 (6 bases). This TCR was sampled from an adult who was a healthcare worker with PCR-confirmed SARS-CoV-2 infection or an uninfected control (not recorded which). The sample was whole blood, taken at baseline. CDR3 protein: CASSSGTLNTQYF. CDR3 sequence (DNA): TGTGCCAGCAGTTCCGGGACACTGAATACGCAGTATTTT.